This T cell receptor beta chain was identified during a study of cytomegalovirus exposure and HLA in healthy donors. Overall study: Genotyping showed roughly 86% of hundreds of donors falling in the Caucasian-associated ancestry cluster.

The CDR3 sequence is 14 residues long. The ends were cut back, 3 bases at V and 2 bases at J, with 10 bases in the middle. Looked up from germline, CDR1 is KGHSH and CDR2 is LQKENI. A multiplex PCR was run with 60 Vbeta primers and 13 Jbeta primers. The table came from immunoSEQ multiplex PCR; TCRdb's copy has only in-frame clones and leaves some out. The table shows approximately 110,000 clones, with about 74% occurring only once. This TCR derives from a woman in her 50s in good health and CMV-seropositive. The chain uses TRBV18 and TRBJ1-2; the D is unclear. What was sequenced was PBMCs. The CDR3, as DNA: TGTGCCAGCTCACCGCTAACAGTCAACTATGGCTACACCTTC. It encodes CASSPLTVNYGYTF.